What follows is one T cell receptor (beta chain) and its context. The antigen is undetermined. Clones were sequenced by immunoSEQ multiplex PCR, and TCRdb holds only the in-frame ones, with some missing. The data contain 69,000 or so clones, more than 75% of them seen just once; the ten biggest clones take up roughly 2%. V lost 3 bases to trimming and J lost 4 bases; unmatched junction nucleotides: 17. The CDR3 is 19 amino acids. From germline, CDR1 is SGDLS and CDR2 YYNGEE. The time point is: week 35, safety follow-up. Topical imiquimod was applied with each vaccine dose, which held 300 ug of mutant IDH1 20-mer peptide. The vaccination schedule gave patients eight doses in weeks 1, 3, 5, 7, 11, 15, 19 and 23. This specimen comes from a study of a mutant IDH1 vaccine in newly diagnosed glioma. Study context: The first vaccination came 4-6 weeks after radiotherapy alone, or with temozolomide cycles. Study results and limitations: Whatever changes occurred in top peripheral T cell clonotypes seemed unrelated to pseudoprogression.

V gene TRBV9 combines with J gene TRBJ2-1, with 9 bases identical to TRBD2. The sample here was PBMCs, taken from a glioma patient whose treatment included an IDH1 peptide vaccine. The clonotype comes from a man aged 30 to 45 with glioma. The CDR3 DNA is TGTGCCAGCAGCGCAACAGGCGGGAGGGACCTAAGCTTTTACAATGAGCAGTTCTTC. It translates to CASSATGGRDLSFYNEQFF. The variable domain in full, with the rest retrieved from reference TRBV9 and TRBJ2-1, is DSGVTQTPKHLITATGQRVTLRCSPRSGDLSVYWYQQSLDQGLQFLIQYYNGEERAKGNILERFSAQQFPDLHSELNLSSLELGDSALYFCASSATGGRDLSFYNEQFFGPGTRLTVL.